This note documents a single T cell receptor (beta chain) sequence. Its antigen is still unknown. This table comes from immunoSEQ multiplex PCR, and its TCRdb copy is limited to in-frame clones, with some not included. In the table there are 50,000 or so clones, roughly 80% of which are singletons. Trimming cost V 9 bases and J 4 bases; bases outside gene matches: 6. CDR1 is LNHDA, CDR2 SQIVND, per germline (reference sequence). The CDR3 runs to 14 residues. These data come from a study of vaccination effects on CD4 cells after COVID-19. ViraFEST used viral peptide pools to expand antigen-specific CD4+ T cells before sequencing. At the end of 9 to 11 days of culture, CD4+ T cells were isolated.

The specimen was CD4+ T cells from PBMCs cultured with HCoV-229E spike peptides, collected before COVID-19 vaccination. The chain has TRBV19 and TRBJ2-6, with 7 bases that match TRBD2. The receptor was isolated from a human donor who received a COVID-19 vaccine. CDR3 bases: TGTGCCAGCGGGGAGGGAACCGGGGCCAACGTCCTGACTTTC. It specifies CASGEGTGANVLTF.